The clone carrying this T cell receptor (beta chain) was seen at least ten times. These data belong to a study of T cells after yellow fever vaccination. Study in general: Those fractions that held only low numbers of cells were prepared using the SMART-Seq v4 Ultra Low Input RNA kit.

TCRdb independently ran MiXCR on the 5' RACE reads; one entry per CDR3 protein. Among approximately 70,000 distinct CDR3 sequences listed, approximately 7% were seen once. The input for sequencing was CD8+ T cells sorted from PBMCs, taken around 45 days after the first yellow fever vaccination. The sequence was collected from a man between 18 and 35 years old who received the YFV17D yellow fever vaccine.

The CDR3 region is CASSLDLYNSPLHF. The CDR3 bases are TGTGCCAGCAGTTTGGACCTGTATAATTCACCCCTCCACTTT. This chain uses TRBV27 with TRBJ1-6; D call uncertain. The CDR3 length is 14 residues. Germline CDR1 is MNHEY and CDR2 is SMNVEV (reference sequence). Between the trimmed V and J ends, which lost 3 bases and 4 bases, there was a span of 7 bases.